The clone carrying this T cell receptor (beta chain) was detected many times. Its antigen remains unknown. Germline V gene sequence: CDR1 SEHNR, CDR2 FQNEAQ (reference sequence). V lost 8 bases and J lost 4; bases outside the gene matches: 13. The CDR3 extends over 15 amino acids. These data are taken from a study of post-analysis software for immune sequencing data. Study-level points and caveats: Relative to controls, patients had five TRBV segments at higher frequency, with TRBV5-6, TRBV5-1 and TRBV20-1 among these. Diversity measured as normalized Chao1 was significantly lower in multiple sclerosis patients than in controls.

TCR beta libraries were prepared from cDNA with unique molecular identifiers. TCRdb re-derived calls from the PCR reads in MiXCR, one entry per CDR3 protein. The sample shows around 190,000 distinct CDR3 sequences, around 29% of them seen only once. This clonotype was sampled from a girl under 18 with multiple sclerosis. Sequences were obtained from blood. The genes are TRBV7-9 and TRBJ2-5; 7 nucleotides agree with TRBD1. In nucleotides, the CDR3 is TGTGCCAGCGAGAGGGGTACAGGGGAAGGAGAGACCCAGTACTTC. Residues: CASERGTGEGETQYF. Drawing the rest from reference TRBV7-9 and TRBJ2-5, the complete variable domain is DTGVSQNPRHKITKRGQNVTFRCDPISEHNRLYWYRQTLGQGPEFLTYFQNEAQLEKSRLLSDRFSAERPKGSFSTLEIQRTEQGDSAMYLCASERGTGEGETQYFGPGTRLLVL.